The 27 T cell receptor beta chains below come from one sample, sequenced in a study of cytomegalovirus exposure and HLA in healthy donors. The PCR employed 60 Vbeta primers together with 13 Jbeta primers. The protocol was immunoSEQ multiplex PCR, while the TCRdb copy is restricted to in-frame clones and leaves out a portion. In the table there are roughly 100,000 clones, 75% to 85% of which are singletons. Sequencing was carried out using PBMCs. Receptor source: a man aged 45-65 years in good health and CMV-seronegative.

V is TRBV7-2 and J is TRBJ2-5; no clear D gene. This CDR3 has 13 residues. Germline CDR1 reads SGHTA; CDR2 reads FQGNSA. Trimming cost V 3 bases and J 2 bases, with 7 bases left between them. The CDR3 spells CASSLRLQETQYF. The DNA of the CDR3 is TGTGCCAGCAGCTTGAGGCTGCAAGAGACCCAGTACTTC.

This sequence joins TRBV5-4 and TRBJ2-1; 8 bases are a match to TRBD2. The V gene's germline CDR1 is SGHNT and CDR2 YYREEE (reference sequence). The junction had 10 bases not matched to a gene; V was cut back by 4 bases and J by 4 bases. The CDR3 totals 16 residues. CDR3 nucleotides: TGTGCCAGCAGCCTCATGGGCCCGGGGGGGTACAATGAGCAGTTCTTC. The encoded protein is CASSLMGPGGYNEQFF.

This clone turned up a few times. The genes are TRBV10-2 and TRBJ1-2, with D perhaps matching TRBD1 (5 bases). There are 15 residues in the CDR3. Deletions cut 6 bases from V and 3 bases from J, with 17 bases between. The germline CDR1 and CDR2 sequences are WSHSY and SAAADI. CDR3 nucleotides: TGCGCCAGCAGGTCCGTTGCGGGGGGGGACTATGGCTACACCTTC. Its protein is CASRSVAGGDYGYTF.

This chain joins TRBV6-5 and TRBJ2-1; 15 nucleotides line up with TRBD2. Losses at the gene ends were 6 bases for V and 15 bases for J; bases not matched to a gene: 9. The germline gives CDR1 MNHEY, CDR2 SVGAGI. The CDR3 covers 14 residues. CDR3 residues: CASSLGLAGGRVFF. CDR3 bases: TGTGCCAGCAGCCTGGGACTAGCGGGGGGAAGGGTGTTCTTC.

J is TRBJ2-3 and V is TRBV7-3; 8 positions match TRBD2. The CDR3 consists of 15 residues. Germline V lookup: CDR1 SGHTA, CDR2 FQGTGA. With V trimmed by 5 bases and J by 5 bases, 9 bases remained unmatched. This CDR3 reads CASSRAGGAVDTQYF. The CDR3 DNA reads as TGTGCCAGCAGCCGGGCCGGGGGGGCCGTAGATACGCAGTATTTT.

The genes are TRBV6-5 and TRBJ2-3, with D perhaps TRBD1 (6 bases). CDR1 MNHEY and CDR2 SVGAGI come from the germline V gene. The ends were cut back, 0 bases at V and 3 bases at J, with 13 bases in the middle. The CDR3 runs 16 residues. CDR3 loop: CASSYSGQLGTDTQYF. The CDR3 DNA sequence: TGTGCCAGCAGTTACTCCGGACAGTTGGGAACAGATACGCAGTATTTT.

The V gene is TRBV7-6, the J gene TRBJ1-6; TRBD1 aligns across 7 bases. V lost 4 bases, J lost 9 bases, and 21 bases stayed unmatched. The CDR3 spans 19 residues. Looked up from germline, CDR1 is SGHVS and CDR2 is FNYEAQ. The CDR3 nucleotides read TGTGCCAGCAGCTCGAAACCACAGGGGTATGGTATATTAGCTTCACCCCTCCACTTT. It is translated as CASSSKPQGYGILASPLHF.

This clone showed up just a few times. This rearrangement joins TRBV10-3 to TRBJ1-3; tentatively, D is TRBD1 (6 bases). The germline V and J ends were trimmed by 11 bases and 4 bases, with 12 bases remaining between them. The CDR3 spans 12 residues. Per germline, CDR1 ENHRY and CDR2 SYGVKD. The CDR3 region is CAAQGDGNTIYF. CDR3 nucleotides: TGTGCCGCACAGGGTGACGGAAACACCATATATTTT.

This clone was observed once. The J gene is TRBJ1-5, the V gene TRBV9; weak D call: TRBD1 (5 bases). CDR3 length: 15 residues. Germline V lookup: CDR1 SGDLS, CDR2 YYNGEE. Trimming left V 3 bases short and J 0 bases short, with 10 bases between. As DNA, the CDR3 is TGTGCCAGCAGCGCCGGGGGGGATAGCAATCAGCCCCAGCATTTT. Translated, it gives CASSAGGDSNQPQHF.

This chain links TRBV7-2 with TRBJ2-2; 7 positions match TRBD2. Germline V lookup: CDR1 SGHTA, CDR2 FQGNSA. V dropped 2 bases and J dropped 5; count of bases not matched to a gene: 5. The CDR3 has 15 amino acids. In nucleotides, the CDR3 is TGTGCCAGCAGCTTAAGGACTAGGGGTACCGGGGAGCTGTTTTTT. It is translated as CASSLRTRGTGELFF.

This clone has only one observation. V usage is TRBV7-2 and J usage is TRBJ2-7, with TRBD1 matching over 10 bases. Germline loops: CDR1 SGHTA, CDR2 FQGNSA. The V segment lost 5 bases and the J segment 5 bases; nucleotides outside the gene matches: 12. The CDR3 is 16 residues long. The CDR3 sequence: CASSRAGTGVKNEQYF. The CDR3 DNA sequence: TGTGCCAGCAGCCGAGCCGGGACAGGGGTAAAAAACGAGCAGTACTTC. The full variable domain, with the rest looked up from reference TRBV7-2 and TRBJ2-7, is GAGVSQSPSNKVTEKGKDVELRCDPISGHTALYWYRQSLGQGLEFLIYFQGNSAPDKSGLPSDRFSAERTGGSVSTLTIQRTQQEDSAVYLCASSRAGTGVKNEQYFGPGTRLTVT.

The table lists this clone with a few counts. This chain connects TRBV5-1 to TRBJ1-5; no clear D gene. Trimming stripped 5 bases from V and 4 bases from J, with 13 bases between. The CDR3 has 14 residues. Germline-derived CDR1 and CDR2 are SGHRS and YFSETQ. The CDR3 nucleotides are TGCGCCAGCAGTTCCGGACTCCCGAATCAGCCCCAGCATTTT. Amino acid sequence: CASSSGLPNQPQHF.

This clone turned up a few times. J is TRBJ1-1 and V is TRBV7-9, with D uncertain. This CDR3 has 15 amino acids. CDR1 is SEHNR and CDR2 is FQNEAQ in the germline V gene (reference sequence). V was clipped by 1 base and J by 3 bases, with 12 bases between them. The CDR3 reads CASSLVALQDTEAFF. In nucleotides, the CDR3 is TGTGCCAGCAGCTTAGTTGCGCTCCAGGACACTGAAGCTTTCTTT.

The CDR3 DNA is TGTGCCAGCAGCCTTACCGGACAGCAAGAGACCCAGTACTTC. Its translation is CASSLTGQQETQYF. The rearrangement uses TRBV7-9 and TRBJ2-5; D possibly corresponds to TRBD1 (6 bases). CDR1 is SEHNR, CDR2 FQNEAQ, per germline (reference sequence). V lost 5 bases, J lost 2 bases, and 12 bases lay in between. CDR3 length: 14 amino acids.

A few counts support this clone. V and J are TRBV19 and TRBJ1-5; no reliable D call. CDR1 and CDR2 from the germline V gene are LNHDA and SQIVND (reference sequence). CDR3 size: 15 residues. The V end was cut by 3 bases, the J end by 2 bases, with 11 bases between. The CDR3 loop reads CASSINSGGNQPQHF. Here the CDR3 DNA reads TGTGCCAGTAGTATTAATTCCGGGGGCAATCAGCCCCAGCATTTT.

A note on this clone: Different DNA sequences within this sample yield the same CDR3. This chain uses TRBV27 with TRBJ1-5; no firm D call. CDR3 length: 14 amino acids. V gave up 3 bases and J gave up 3 bases, with 9 bases separating them. Germline V lookup: CDR1 MNHEY, CDR2 SMNVEV (reference sequence). The CDR3 loop is CASSLRDSNQPQHF. In nucleotides, the CDR3 is TGTGCCAGCAGTTTGAGGGATTCCAATCAGCCCCAGCATTTT.

This clone has only one observation. The genes are TRBV9 and TRBJ1-1; possibly TRBD1 for D (6 bases). Trimming cost V 2 bases and J 4 bases, with 15 bases left between them. This CDR3 contains 15 residues. The germline V gene has CDR1 SGDLS and CDR2 YYNGEE. The CDR3 nucleotides are TGTGCCAGCAGCGTCGGCTCCCAGGGGTCCACTGAAGCTTTCTTT. Amino acids: CASSVGSQGSTEAFF.

This chain uses TRBV4-2 with TRBJ1-1; unclear D gene. The CDR3 extends over 16 amino acids. The germline CDR1 and CDR2 sequences are LGHNA and YNFKEQ. Deletions cut 0 bases from V and 1 base from J, with 12 bases between. CDR3 sequence: CASSQDYEVSNTEAFF. CDR3 nucleotides: TGTGCCAGCAGCCAAGATTATGAGGTTTCGAACACTGAAGCTTTCTTT.

This clone was observed a single time. The rearrangement links TRBV14 to TRBJ1-2; D is possibly TRBD1 (5 bases). This CDR3 has 15 amino acids. Trimming removed 1 base at V and 4 bases at J, with 13 bases between. Germline lookup yields CDR1 SGHDN and CDR2 FVKESK. The CDR3 spells CASSQAQTVGYGYTF. The CDR3 DNA follows: TGTGCCAGCAGCCAAGCCCAGACAGTAGGCTATGGCTACACCTTC.

The rearrangement joins TRBV19 to TRBJ2-7; no firm D call. CDR3 length: 14 residues. V lost 3 bases to trimming and J lost 4 bases, with 13 bases between them. Looked up from germline, CDR1 is LNHDA and CDR2 is SQIVND (reference sequence). Here the CDR3 DNA reads TGTGCCAGTAGTATTGGTACGGTCCGTTACGAGCAGTACTTC. Its protein is CASSIGTVRYEQYF.

This chain joins TRBV2 and TRBJ2-7, with D unclear. The CDR3 has 13 amino acids. V dropped 6 bases and J dropped 4 bases, with 13 bases sitting between them. From germline, CDR1 is SNHLY and CDR2 FYNNEI. As DNA, the CDR3 is TGTGCCAGCAGAGACGACTTGACTTACGAGCAGTACGTC. Translated, it gives CASRDDLTYEQYV.

The CDR3, as DNA: TGCGCCAGCAGTGACAGGGAGGGGGCGAACACCGGGGAGCTGTTTTTT. The encoded protein is CASSDREGANTGELFF. The J gene is TRBJ2-2, the V gene TRBV10-1; possibly TRBD2 for D (7 bases). Trimming shortened V by 3 bases and J by 0 bases, and 11 bases separated the two germline ends. This CDR3 is built from 16 residues. CDR1 and CDR2 (germline): WNHNN, SYGVQD (reference sequence).

The chain links TRBV5-1 to TRBJ1-1, with D maybe TRBD1 (5 bases). Trimming took 1 base from V and 1 from J, leaving 8 bases between them. Looked up from germline, CDR1 is SGHRS and CDR2 is YFSETQ. The CDR3 runs 14 residues. The CDR3 region is CASSLFQGNTEAFF. CDR3 nucleotide sequence: TGCGCCAGCAGCTTGTTTCAGGGGAACACTGAAGCTTTCTTT.

The chain employs TRBV19 and TRBJ2-6; D ambiguous. This CDR3 is built from 14 residues. Per the germline V gene, CDR1 is LNHDA and CDR2 is SQIVND (reference sequence). Between the trimmed V and J ends, which lost 5 bases and 1 base, there was a span of 6 bases. CDR3: CASSPSSGANVLTF. Written as DNA, the CDR3 is TGTGCCAGTAGTCCGTCTTCTGGGGCCAACGTCCTGACTTTC.

This clone was seen only once. J is TRBJ2-3 and V is TRBV7-9; no reliable D call. Trimming took 4 bases from V and 2 from J, leaving 13 bases between them. The CDR3 loop spans 15 amino acids. The germline V gene has CDR1 SEHNR and CDR2 FQNEAQ (reference sequence). This CDR3 is CASSSAGDLTDTQYF. DNA of the CDR3: TGTGCCAGCAGCTCTGCCGGAGATCTCACAGATACGCAGTATTTT.

The chain recombines TRBV29-1 with TRBJ1-1, with D perhaps matching TRBD1 (5 bases). This CDR3 contains 13 residues. Trimming took 2 bases from V and 2 from J, leaving 9 bases between them. Germline V gene data show CDR1 as SQVTM and CDR2 as ANQGSEA. The CDR3 protein is CSVERQINTEAFF. The CDR3 coding sequence is TGCAGCGTTGAAAGACAGATAAACACTGAAGCTTTCTTT.

This clone has just a few counts. The chain combines TRBV30 with TRBJ1-2; possibly TRBD1 for D (6 bases). CDR1 and CDR2 from the germline V gene are GTSNPN and SVGIG (reference sequence). This CDR3 contains 14 residues. V dropped 3 bases and J dropped 2 bases, with 13 bases sitting between them. CDR3 DNA sequence: TGTGCCTGGAGGCGTAAGGACAGAAACTATGGCTACACCTTC. Protein product: CAWRRKDRNYGYTF.